The T cell receptor (beta chain) described here comes from a study of CD8+ T cells in alopecia areata. Treatment indicated: oral pan-JAK inhibitor, 5-10 mg twice daily. Investigators isolated RNA and reverse transcribed it into cDNA to act as the sequencing template. The assay was immunoSEQ multiplex PCR, and TCRdb's table has in-frame clones only and misses some. The sample comprises roughly 190,000 clones, 45% to 75% of which are singletons, and approximately 0.63% rests with the top ten. This clonotype originated in a human donor with alopecia areata. Sample: CD4+ T cells sorted from blood, taken at week 4, from a patient treated with tofacitinib.

The CDR3: CSARQSLGETQYF. DNA for the CDR3: TGCAGCGCGAGACAGTCATTGGGAGAGACCCAGTACTTC. This sequence joins TRBV29-1 and TRBJ2-5; a weak D match, TRBD1 (5 bases). V dropped 7 bases and J dropped 4 bases, with 16 bases sitting between them. The CDR3 consists of 13 residues. Germline CDR1 SQVTM, CDR2 ANQGSEA. The whole variable domain, filled in from reference TRBV29-1 and TRBJ2-5, reads SAVISQKPSRDICQRGTSLTIQCQVDSQVTMMFWYRQQPGQSLTLIATANQGSEATYESGFVIDKFPISRPNLTFSTLTVSNMSPEDSSIYLCSARQSLGETQYFGPGTRLLVL.